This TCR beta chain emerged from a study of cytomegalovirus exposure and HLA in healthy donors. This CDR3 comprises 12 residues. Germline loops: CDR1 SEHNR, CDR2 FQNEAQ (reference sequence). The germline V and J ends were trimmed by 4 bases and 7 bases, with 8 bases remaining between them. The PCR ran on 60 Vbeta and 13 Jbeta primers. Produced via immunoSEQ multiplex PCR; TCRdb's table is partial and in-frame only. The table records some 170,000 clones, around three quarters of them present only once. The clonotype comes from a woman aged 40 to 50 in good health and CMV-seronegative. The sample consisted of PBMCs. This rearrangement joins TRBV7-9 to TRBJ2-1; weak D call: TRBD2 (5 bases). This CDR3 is CASSSRGNEQFF. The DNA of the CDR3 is TGTGCCAGCAGCTCTAGAGGGAATGAGCAGTTCTTC.